The TCR beta chain described here comes from a study of neoadjuvant anti-PD-1 for oral cavity cancer. Study at large: Before surgery, most patients got three to four biweekly 3 mg/kg nivolumab doses. Non-progressing patients received a fourth nivolumab dose near day 43, then surgery on days 50-56.

Noted time point: after neoadjuvant nivolumab, at surgical resection. Libraries were prepared by immunoSEQ multiplex PCR; TCRdb keeps only in-frame clonotypes and omits some of them. The sample shows tens of thousands of clones, more than 35% of them seen only once. Study-wide points: Treg/Th17 ratio rose with pretreatment blood and fell with post-treatment tumor TCRbeta clonality.

Concerning this clone itself: No antigen is known for it.

This sequence was found in a person between 35 and 79 years old with oral cavity squamous cell carcinoma. Sequenced material: tumor tissue, taken after nivolumab (anti-PD-1) treatment.

The DNA of the CDR3 is TGCGCCAGCAGCCAAGGGACGGGACAGCTAATGGCCCAGTACTTC. It codes for CASSQGTGQLMAQYF. The chain employs TRBV4-1 and TRBJ2-5, with 7 bases lining up with TRBD1. CDR1 and CDR2 from the germline V gene are MGHRA and YSYEKL. Losses at the gene ends were 1 base for V and 9 bases for J; bases not matched to a gene: 11. This CDR3 contains 15 residues.